The 21 T cell receptor beta chains below come from one sample, sequenced in a study of metastatic and nonmetastatic thyroid tumors. MiXCR was used by TCRdb to re-call the PCR reads. The sample lists about 30,000 clones; under 25% were seen once. All patients reached thyroid surgery having received no treatment beforehand. Sequenced: blood. Source of these receptors: a female donor with papillary thyroid cancer or a benign thyroid nodule (not recorded which). Some clones in this sample may be carry-over from other donors' samples.

The rearrangement joins TRBV11-1 to TRBJ1-2, with TRBD1 matching 9 bases. The CDR3 is 16 amino acids. Unmatched junction bases numbered 14, after V lost 4 bases and J lost 8 bases. Per the germline V gene, CDR1 is SGHAT and CDR2 is FQDESV (reference sequence). The CDR3 DNA sequence: TGTGCCAGCAGCTCTCCGACAGGGGGTCAGTATGACGGCTACACCTTC. Translated, it gives CASSSPTGGQYDGYTF.

This clone was picked up many times. The V call is TRBV7-2, the J call TRBJ2-1; TRBD2 is a possible D gene (6 bases). V was cut by 3 bases and J by 5 bases, with 14 bases left in between. Germline V gene data show CDR1 as SGHTA and CDR2 as FQGNSA. The CDR3 contains 15 residues. For the CDR3, the DNA is TGTGCCAGCAGCTTGACCGGGACTGGTAACAATGAGCAGTTCTTC. Protein sequence: CASSLTGTGNNEQFF.

For this clone: Compared with germline, one end of the junction differs, possibly owing to a read error. V is TRBV6-5 and J is TRBJ1-3; unclear D gene. Germline V gene sequence: CDR1 MNHEY, CDR2 SVGAGI. The CDR3 has 16 residues. CDR3 loop: CASRYSVELSGNTIFF. CDR3 nucleotide sequence: TGTGCCAGCAGATACTCCGTCGAGTTGTCTGGAAACACCATATTTTTT.

This clone was seen at least ten times. The J gene is TRBJ2-1, the V gene TRBV7-9; D is possibly TRBD2 (6 bases). Germline V gene data show CDR1 as SEHNR and CDR2 as FQNEAQ (reference sequence). V was clipped by 1 base and J by 0 bases, with 7 bases between them. The CDR3 sequence is 15 residues long. The CDR3 loop is CASSLDGGSYNEQFF. The CDR3 nucleotides read TGTGCCAGCAGCTTAGACGGGGGCTCCTACAATGAGCAGTTCTTC.

J is TRBJ2-1 and V is TRBV5-1; D is unclear. The germline V and J ends were trimmed by 5 bases and 5 bases, with 11 bases remaining between them. Germline V gene sequence: CDR1 SGHRS, CDR2 YFSETQ. The CDR3 has 13 residues. In DNA, the CDR3 is TGCGCCAGCAGGTCCGGACCCAACAATGAGCAGTTCTTC. Protein product: CASRSGPNNEQFF.

In its sample, this clone was seen many times. As DNA, the CDR3 is TGTGCCAGCAGTTTACTAGCGGGGGCCACAGATACGCAGTATTTT. It encodes CASSLLAGATDTQYF. J is TRBJ2-3 and V is TRBV6-2 or TRBV6-3, with 11 bases aligning to TRBD2. Trimming at V came to 4 bases and at J to 2 bases, leaving 2 bases not matched to a gene. The length of the CDR3 is 15 residues. From germline, CDR1 is MNHEY and CDR2 SVGEGT.

This clone was counted ten times or more. The chain is built from TRBV13 and TRBJ2-7; no clear D gene. The CDR3 runs 15 residues. The V and J ends lost 3 bases and 2 bases respectively, with 14 bases between them. Germline CDR1 reads PRHDT; CDR2 reads FYEKMQ (reference sequence). CDR3 sequence reads: CASSFLADLPYEQYF. The CDR3 DNA sequence: TGTGCCAGCAGCTTCCTGGCGGATCTACCCTACGAGCAGTACTTC. The full variable domain, completed using reference TRBV13 and TRBJ2-7, is AAGVIQSPRHLIKEKRETATLKCYPIPRHDTVYWYQQGPGQDPQFLISFYEKMQSDKGSIPDRFSAQQFSDYHSELNMSSLELGDSALYFCASSFLADLPYEQYFGPGTRLTVT.

This clone was seen a few times. The chain uses TRBV10-3 and TRBJ2-7; 12 nucleotides align to TRBD2. Losses at the gene ends were 3 bases for V and 3 bases for J; bases not matched to a gene: 15. The germline CDR1 and CDR2 sequences are ENHRY and SYGVKD. CDR3 length equals 19 residues. This CDR3 is CAISDSPASGRDEYYEQYF. The CDR3 DNA sequence: TGTGCCATCAGTGATTCACCGGCTAGCGGGAGGGACGAATACTACGAGCAGTACTTC.

Remarks on this clone: A read error may account for a junction end that differs from germline. The gene calls are TRBV20-1 and TRBJ1-5; TRBD1 matches at 9 bases. Germline lookup yields CDR1 DFQATT and CDR2 SNEGSKA (reference sequence). The CDR3 covers 15 residues. CDR3 sequence reads: CSATRGQGSNQPQDF. CDR3 nucleotide sequence: TGCAGTGCTACTCGGGGACAGGGCAGCAATCAGCCCCAGGATTTT.

This clone has at least ten counts. V gene TRBV19 combines with J gene TRBJ2-1; no definite D call. V was clipped by 4 bases and J by 8 bases, with 18 bases between them. The CDR3 contains 15 residues. Germline CDR1 reads LNHDA; CDR2 reads SQIVND (reference sequence). The CDR3 is CASSTTVGNWDEQFF. Here the CDR3 DNA reads TGTGCCAGTAGTACCACCGTGGGGAATTGGGATGAGCAGTTCTTC.

Turning to this clone: This could be a read error, since a much larger clone is one nucleotide away. This sample also contains other DNA sequences that code for the same CDR3. The chain employs TRBV29-1 and TRBJ2-4, with TRBD2 matching over 8 bases. Germline V gene data show CDR1 as SQVTM and CDR2 as ANQGSEA. After removal of 4 bases from V and 13 bases from J, the junction contained 6 bases not matched to a gene. The CDR3 totals 11 residues. Here the CDR3 reads CSVGREGRQYF. CDR3 DNA: TGCAGCGTTGGTCGGGAGGGCCGACAGTACTTC.

This clone was seen repeatedly, ten times or more. Other DNA sequences within the sample encode an identical CDR3. J is TRBJ2-5 and V is TRBV30, with D perhaps matching TRBD2 (5 bases). Between the trimmed V and J ends, which lost 1 base and 4 bases, there was a span of 16 bases. Germline V gene data show CDR1 as GTSNPN and CDR2 as SVGIG (reference sequence). The CDR3 covers 15 residues. CDR3 residues: CAWSAPLGLAETQYF. Written as DNA, the CDR3 is TGTGCCTGGAGTGCTCCGTTAGGACTGGCAGAGACCCAGTACTTC.

This clone was counted ten times or more. This CDR3 is also generated by other DNA sequences in the sample. This sequence joins TRBV18 and TRBJ2-6; TRBD1 is a possible D gene (5 bases). This CDR3 is built from 16 residues. The germline V and J ends were trimmed by 3 bases and 4 bases, with 13 bases remaining between them. CDR1 KGHSH and CDR2 LQKENI come from the germline V gene. The CDR3 region is CASSPTGLTGANVLTF. The CDR3 nucleotides are TGTGCCAGCTCACCTACAGGATTAACAGGGGCCAACGTCCTGACTTTC.

This clone was counted at least ten times. The chain joins TRBV28 to TRBJ2-3; 15 bases agree with TRBD2. The CDR3 runs 21 residues. Germline V gene data show CDR1 as MDHEN and CDR2 as SYDVKM. After removal of 1 base from V and 0 bases from J, the junction contained 11 bases not matched to a gene. The CDR3, as DNA: TGTGCCAGCAGTTTATTGGCGCCAGGACTAGCGGGAGGGCCCAGCACAGATACGCAGTATTTT. It yields the protein CASSLLAPGLAGGPSTDTQYF.

This clone was observed many times. The V gene is TRBV5-1, the J gene TRBJ1-1, with no clear D. The CDR3 runs to 14 residues. Germline V gene lookup returns CDR1 SGHRS and CDR2 YFSETQ. V gave up 4 bases and J gave up 4 bases, with 14 bases separating them. The CDR3 is CASSNTPGSTEAFF. The CDR3 DNA reads TGCGCCAGCAGCAATACACCGGGCTCCACTGAAGCTTTCTTT.

This clone showed up just a few times. A read error may account for a junction end that differs from germline. The chain employs TRBV12-3 or TRBV12-4 and TRBJ2-5; 8 nucleotides align to TRBD2. The CDR3 has 18 amino acids. Here the CDR3 reads CARSLPRGLEGVAETQYF. The CDR3 DNA reads as TGTGCCAGAAGTTTACCCCGGGGACTAGAGGGAGTAGCAGAGACCCAGTACTTC.

On this clone: Just one base apart from a much larger clone, this may be a read error. The chain is built from TRBV3-1 and TRBJ2-2, with 12 bases aligning to TRBD2. Unmatched junction bases numbered 7, after V lost 5 bases and J lost 3 bases. The V gene's germline CDR1 is LGHDT and CDR2 YNNKEL (reference sequence). This CDR3 has 17 amino acids. The CDR3 DNA follows: TGTGCCAGCAGCTCCGGACTAGCGGGATTGTACACCGGGGAGCTGTTTTTT. This sequence encodes CASSSGLAGLYTGELFF.

This clone has a single count. J is TRBJ2-7 and V is TRBV30, with 8 bases matching TRBD2. Germline V gives CDR1 GTSNPN, CDR2 SVGIG (reference sequence). V gave up 0 bases and J gave up 9 bases; unmatched junction bases: 4. The CDR3 spans 12 residues. The CDR3, as DNA: TGTGCCTGGAGTGTACGGGGGGGACGGCAGTACTTC. This encodes CAWSVRGGRQYF. The full variable domain, completed using reference TRBV30 and TRBJ2-7, is SQTIHQWPATLVQPVGSPLSLECTVEGTSNPNLYWYRQAAGRGLQLLFYSVGIGQISSEVPQNLSASRPQDRQFILSSKKLLLSDSGFYLCAWSVRGGRQYFGPGTRLTVT.

Within the sample, this clone is medium-sized. This sequence joins TRBV2 and TRBJ2-7; D remains unclear. The CDR3 covers 11 residues. Germline lookup yields CDR1 SNHLY and CDR2 FYNNEI. Trimming removed 7 bases from V and 7 bases from J, with 11 bases in between. DNA of the CDR3: TGTGCCAGCACCCCCTTGGGAGAGCAGTACTTC. Protein sequence: CASTPLGEQYF.

This clone was counted many times. The J gene is TRBJ1-1, the V gene TRBV5-1, with TRBD1 identical over 7 bases. CDR3 length: 14 amino acids. Germline trimming cut 4 bases from V and 5 bases from J; bases unmatched to any gene: 8. CDR1 and CDR2 from the germline V gene are SGHRS and YFSETQ. CDR3 sequence (DNA): TGCGCCAGCAGCAGCGGACAGGATGTGACTGAAGCTTTCTTT. Its translation is CASSSGQDVTEAFF.

Comments on this clone: Other DNA sequences of this sample code for an identical CDR3. This chain joins TRBV6-5 and TRBJ2-7; TRBD2 is a possible D gene (6 bases). Germline-derived CDR1 and CDR2 are MNHEY and SVGAGI. CDR3 length: 14 residues. V was pared by 6 bases and J by 5 bases, with 17 bases between. The CDR3: CASSLSGETHEQYF. DNA for the CDR3: TGTGCCAGCAGCTTATCGGGAGAAACGCACGAGCAGTACTTC.